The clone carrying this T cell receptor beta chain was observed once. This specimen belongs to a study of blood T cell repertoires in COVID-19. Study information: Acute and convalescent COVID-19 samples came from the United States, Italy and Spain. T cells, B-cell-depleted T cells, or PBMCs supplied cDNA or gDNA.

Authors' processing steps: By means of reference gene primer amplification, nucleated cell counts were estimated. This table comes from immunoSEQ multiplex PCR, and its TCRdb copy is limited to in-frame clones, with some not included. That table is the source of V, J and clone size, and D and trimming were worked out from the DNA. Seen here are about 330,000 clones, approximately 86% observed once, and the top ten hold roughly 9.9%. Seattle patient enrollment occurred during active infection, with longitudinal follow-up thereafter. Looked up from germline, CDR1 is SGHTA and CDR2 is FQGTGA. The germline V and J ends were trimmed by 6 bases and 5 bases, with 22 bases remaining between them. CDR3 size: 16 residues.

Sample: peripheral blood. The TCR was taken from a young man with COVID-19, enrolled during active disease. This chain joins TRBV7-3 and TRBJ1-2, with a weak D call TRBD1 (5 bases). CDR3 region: CASSPTPTGSPYGYTF. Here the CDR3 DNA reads TGTGCCAGCAGTCCAACACCCACAGGTTCTCCTTATGGCTACACCTTC.